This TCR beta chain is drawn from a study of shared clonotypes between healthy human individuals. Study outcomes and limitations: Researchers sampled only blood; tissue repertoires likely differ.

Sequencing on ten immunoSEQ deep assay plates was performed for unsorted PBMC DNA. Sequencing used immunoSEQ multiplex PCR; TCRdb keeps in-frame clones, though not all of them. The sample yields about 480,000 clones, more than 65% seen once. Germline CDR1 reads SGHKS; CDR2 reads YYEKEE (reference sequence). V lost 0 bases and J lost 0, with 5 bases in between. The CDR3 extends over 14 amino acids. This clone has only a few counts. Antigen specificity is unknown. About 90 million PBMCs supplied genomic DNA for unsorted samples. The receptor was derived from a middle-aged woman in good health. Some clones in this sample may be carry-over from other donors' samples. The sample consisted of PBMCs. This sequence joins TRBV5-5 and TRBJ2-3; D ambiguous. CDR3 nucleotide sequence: TGTGCCAGCAGCTTGGCCAGTAGCACAGATACGCAGTATTTT. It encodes CASSLASSTDTQYF.